One sample yielded the 15 T cell receptor beta chains listed below, sequenced in a study of shared clonotypes between healthy human individuals. This table comes from immunoSEQ multiplex PCR, and its TCRdb copy is limited to in-frame clones, with some not included. This sample yields more than 2,000,000 clones, of which around 94% are seen a single time; 0.14% belongs to the top ten. The specimen was naive CD4+ T cells sorted from blood. Subset described: CD45RA+ positively selected. The source is a man aged 18 to 29 in good health.

This rearrangement joins TRBV15 to TRBJ2-7, with D hard to call. Trimming took off 1 base at V and 1 base at J, with 17 bases between the two ends. The germline V gene encodes CDR1 LNHNV and CDR2 YYDKDF (reference sequence). The CDR3 runs to 17 residues. The CDR3 bases are TGTGCCACCAGCAGAGTGGTGGACCGGCTGGGATCCTACGAGCAGTACTTC. Its translation: CATSRVVDRLGSYEQYF. The complete variable domain, with remaining parts taken from reference TRBV15 and TRBJ2-7, reads DAMVIQNPRYQVTQFGKPVTLSCSQTLNHNVMYWYQQKSSQAPKLLFHYYDKDFNNEADTPDNFQSRRPNTSFCFLDIRSPGLGDTAMYLCATSRVVDRLGSYEQYFGPGTRLTVT.

This chain uses TRBV10-2 with TRBJ2-7; 10 bases map to TRBD2. The CDR3 has 15 residues. CDR1 is WSHSY, CDR2 SAAADI, per germline. Trimming removed 10 bases from V and 3 bases from J; junction bases left unmatched: 12. CDR3 in amino acids: CAIMGLAGDIYEQYF. Written as DNA, the CDR3 is TGCGCCATCATGGGCCTAGCGGGAGATATCTACGAGCAGTACTTC.

Of note for this clone: Other DNA sequences from this sample encode an identical CDR3 as well. The chain couples TRBV5-1 to TRBJ1-2; D is possibly TRBD1 (5 bases). The germline V gene encodes CDR1 SGHRS and CDR2 YFSETQ. V lost 0 bases to trimming and J lost 5 bases, with 8 bases between them. This CDR3 contains 13 residues. The CDR3 region has the DNA TGCGCCAGCAGCTTGGCAGGGAATTATGGCTACACCTTC. This translates into CASSLAGNYGYTF. Variable domain in full (rest from reference TRBV5-1 and TRBJ1-2): KAGVTQTPRYLIKTRGQQVTLSCSPISGHRSVSWYQQTPGQGLQFLFEYFSETQRNKGNFPGRFSGRQFSNSRSEMNVSTLELGDSALYLCASSLAGNYGYTFGSGTRLTVV.

The chain uses TRBV28 and TRBJ2-2; D unresolved. The CDR3 is 14 residues long. Germline V gene sequence: CDR1 MDHEN, CDR2 SYDVKM. Trimming removed 8 bases at V and 6 bases at J, with 16 bases between. The chain's CDR3 is CASPAPRQSGELFF. CDR3 coding DNA: TGTGCCAGCCCCGCGCCACGGCAATCCGGGGAGCTGTTTTTT.

CDR3 sequence (DNA): TGCGCCAGCAAGGACAGGGATAATGAAAAACTGTTTTTT. Protein: CASKDRDNEKLFF. V gene TRBV10-2 combines with J gene TRBJ1-4; 8 nucleotides align to TRBD1. This CDR3 spans 13 amino acids. Germline V lookup: CDR1 WSHSY, CDR2 SAAADI. Germline trimming cut 7 bases from V and 4 bases from J; bases unmatched to any gene: 2.

As DNA, the CDR3 is TGTGCCAGCAGTCCACAGGGGGCTAATTGGTACGAGCAGTACTTC. It codes for CASSPQGANWYEQYF. J is TRBJ2-7 and V is TRBV27, with 9 positions matching TRBD1. The ends lost 5 bases at V and 4 bases at J; junction bases unmatched: 9. Looked up from germline, CDR1 is MNHEY and CDR2 is SMNVEV (reference sequence). CDR3 length: 15 amino acids.

J is TRBJ2-7 and V is TRBV5-1; 7 nucleotides align to TRBD1. The length of the CDR3 is 15 residues. With V trimmed by 3 bases and J by 0 bases, 6 bases remained unmatched. Germline V gives CDR1 SGHRS, CDR2 YFSETQ. CDR3 amino acids: CASSWDSQLSYEQYF. The CDR3 DNA is TGCGCCAGCAGCTGGGACAGTCAACTCTCCTACGAGCAGTACTTC. The full variable domain, completed using reference TRBV5-1 and TRBJ2-7, is KAGVTQTPRYLIKTRGQQVTLSCSPISGHRSVSWYQQTPGQGLQFLFEYFSETQRNKGNFPGRFSGRQFSNSRSEMNVSTLELGDSALYLCASSWDSQLSYEQYFGPGTRLTVT.

The rearrangement uses TRBV2 and TRBJ2-1; 7 bases line up with TRBD1. The V gene's germline CDR1 is SNHLY and CDR2 FYNNEI. The CDR3 is 13 amino acids. J was trimmed by 9 bases and V by 6 bases; bases with no gene match: 8. Written as DNA, the CDR3 is TGTGCCAGCAGCCCGGACAGGAAGAGTGAGCAGTTCTTC. Translated: CASSPDRKSEQFF.

This clone was observed a single time. The V gene is TRBV5-1, the J gene TRBJ2-3; 7 bases align to TRBD1. The junction had 10 bases not matched to a gene; V was cut back by 4 bases and J by 14 bases. CDR3 length: 12 amino acids. CDR1 and CDR2 (germline): SGHRS, YFSETQ. CDR3: CASSTTGYLLYF. CDR3 in DNA: TGCGCCAGCAGCACGACAGGGTATCTTCTGTATTTT.

The chain has TRBV6-5 and TRBJ2-4; 10 bases map to TRBD1. The V and J ends lost 5 bases and 8 bases, in that order; junction bases with no gene match: 3. Germline CDR1 is MNHEY and CDR2 is SVGAGI. The CDR3 runs 13 residues. The CDR3 sequence is CASSRDRGHIQYF. The CDR3 DNA reads TGTGCCAGCAGTAGGGACAGGGGACACATTCAGTACTTC.

The chain links TRBV5-4 to TRBJ2-7; the D gene could be TRBD1 or TRBD2 (5 bases each). V was shortened by 4 bases and J by 2 bases, with 16 bases between the two germline ends. CDR1 is SGHNT and CDR2 is YYREEE in the germline V gene (reference sequence). The CDR3 runs to 15 residues. CDR3 in DNA: TGTGCCAGCAGCGAGAGGGGCACGCCCGCCTACGAGCAGTACTTC. It encodes CASSERGTPAYEQYF. Full variable domain (remainder filled in from reference TRBV5-4 and TRBJ2-7): ETGVTQSPTHLIKTRGQQVTLRCSSQSGHNTVSWYQQALGQGPQFIFQYYREEENGRGNFPPRFSGLQFPNYSSELNVNALELDDSALYLCASSERGTPAYEQYFGPGTRLTVT.

V gene TRBV25-1 combines with J gene TRBJ1-2; weak D call: TRBD1 (5 bases). V was clipped by 4 bases and J by 4 bases, with 16 bases between them. The CDR3 contains 15 residues. Germline CDR1 MGHDK, CDR2 SYGVNS. The CDR3 region is CASSAESSGGYGYTF. CDR3 DNA sequence: TGTGCCAGCAGTGCCGAGAGCAGCGGGGGCTATGGCTACACCTTC.

The V gene is TRBV10-3, the J gene TRBJ1-6; D is possibly TRBD1 (5 bases). CDR1 and CDR2 from the germline V gene are ENHRY and SYGVKD. Trimming shortened V by 3 bases and J by 7 bases, and 10 bases separated the two germline ends. The CDR3 is made up of 14 amino acids. CDR3 amino acids: CAISDSGPNSPLHF. The CDR3 region has the DNA TGTGCCATCAGTGATTCAGGGCCCAATTCACCCCTCCACTTT.

V is TRBV6-5 and J is TRBJ2-7, with 9 bases that match TRBD1. Germline V gives CDR1 MNHEY, CDR2 SVGAGI. The CDR3 spans 13 residues. V trimming: 7 bases; J trimming: 3 bases; junction bases outside the gene matches: 4. The CDR3: CASTPGQGYEQYF. CDR3 nucleotide sequence: TGTGCCAGCACCCCGGGACAGGGCTACGAGCAGTACTTC.

A single count supports this clone. V and J are TRBV10-3 and TRBJ2-6; D gene ambiguous. V lost 2 bases and J lost 6, with 8 bases in between. From germline, CDR1 is ENHRY and CDR2 SYGVKD. The CDR3 runs to 14 residues. The CDR3 sequence is CAISERTEANVLTF. CDR3 bases: TGTGCCATCAGTGAGCGGACCGAGGCCAACGTCCTGACTTTC.